In this sample, the clone carrying this TCR beta chain turned up once. Antigen unknown. The data stem from a study of long-term antiretroviral therapy in people with HIV. Trimming removed 2 bases at V and 4 bases at J, with 29 bases between. The germline gives CDR1 ENHRY, CDR2 SYGVKD. The CDR3 is 21 amino acids. Study outcomes and limitations: The repertoire was dominated at all time points by clones expanded before ART. On ART adherence, viral resistance or therapy changes, no data were available.

Samples were assayed with immunoSEQ v3.0 at survey level. The assay was immunoSEQ multiplex PCR, and TCRdb's table has in-frame clones only and misses some. The sample contains tens of thousands of clones, roughly four fifths of which appear only once. Source: unsorted PBMCs, taken 0.5 years after starting antiretroviral therapy. This sequence joins TRBV10-3 and TRBJ2-2; a possible D gene is TRBD2 (6 bases). This receptor was obtained from a man between 18 and 35 years old with HIV. The CDR3 coding sequence is TGTGCCATCAGTGAGGGTGATACTTTTAAGTTCGTGGGGACTGCCACCGGGGAGCTGTTTTTT. Its translation is CAISEGDTFKFVGTATGELFF.